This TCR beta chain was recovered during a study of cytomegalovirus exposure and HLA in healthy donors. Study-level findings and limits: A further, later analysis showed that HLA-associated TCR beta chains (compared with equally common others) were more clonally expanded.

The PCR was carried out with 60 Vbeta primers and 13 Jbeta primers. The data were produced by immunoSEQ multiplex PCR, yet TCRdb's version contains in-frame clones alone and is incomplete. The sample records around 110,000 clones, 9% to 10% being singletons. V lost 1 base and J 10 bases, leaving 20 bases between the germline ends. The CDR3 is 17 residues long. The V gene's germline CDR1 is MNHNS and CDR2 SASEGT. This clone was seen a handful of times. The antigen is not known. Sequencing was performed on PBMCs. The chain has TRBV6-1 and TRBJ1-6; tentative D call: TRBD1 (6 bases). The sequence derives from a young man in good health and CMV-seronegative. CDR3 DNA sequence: TGTGCCAGCAGTGAAGAGAATTGGATAGGGGGTGACTCACCCCTCCACTTT. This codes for CASSEENWIGGDSPLHF.